The following is a TCR beta chain sequence with its context. Trimming took off 0 bases at V and 2 bases at J, with 12 bases between the two ends. The CDR3 contains 16 residues. The V gene's germline CDR1 is KGHSH and CDR2 LQKENI. TCRdb's copy holds only in-frame clones and misses some; the assay was immunoSEQ multiplex PCR. The sample lists 84,000 or so clones, 75% to 85% occurring once. Starting 14 to 28 days after autologous transplant, ipilimumab 1 mg/kg was given. The record originates from a study of ipilimumab plus nivolumab after autologous stem cell transplantation. V and J are TRBV18 and TRBJ2-3; no reliable D call. The input for sequencing was PBMCs, taken in a trial of ipilimumab plus nivolumab as post-transplant consolidation. This TCR came from a male donor with diffuse large B-cell lymphoma. In DNA form, the CDR3 reads TGTGCCAGCTCACCACCAATTAGGGTAAACACAGATACGCAGTATTTT. This gives the protein CASSPPIRVNTDTQYF.